Reported below is one T cell receptor (beta chain). The antigen is not known. Clones were sequenced by immunoSEQ multiplex PCR, and TCRdb holds only the in-frame ones, with some missing. This table has 180,000 or so clones, 84% appearing once. This entry belongs to a study of cytomegalovirus exposure and HLA in healthy donors. The V end lost 4 bases, the J end lost 2 bases, and 11 bases lay between the germline ends. The germline CDR1 and CDR2 sequences are MNHEY and SMNVEV (reference sequence). The length of the CDR3 is 14 residues. Regarding the study as a whole: Testing in vitro showed a few CMV-associated chains specific for CMV antigens. According to reports, the classifier identified cytomegalovirus status with high specificity and sensitivity. The study designated 150 or so TCR beta chains cytomegalovirus-associated. First-cohort TCR clusters were later found to tend to co-occur in the 130 or so validation repertoires.

The sequenced sample was PBMCs. The chain is built from TRBV27 and TRBJ1-1; D unresolved. This TCR derives from a woman aged 30 to 39 in good health and CMV-seropositive. The CDR3 DNA sequence: TGTGCCAGCAGTTACCGAGAGGGCAACACTGAAGCTTTCTTT. It translates to CASSYREGNTEAFF.